The clone carrying this T cell receptor (beta chain) has ten or more counts. What it binds is not known. Unique molecular identifiers were in the cDNA, with template-switch universal primer binding. TCRdb analysed the 5' RACE reads with MiXCR anew, one entry per CDR3 protein. The sample consists of approximately 1.8 million distinct CDR3 sequences, less than 35% of them appearing once. The germline V and J ends were trimmed by 3 bases and 5 bases, with 5 bases remaining between them. Germline CDR1 is SGHAT and CDR2 is FQNNGV. The length of the CDR3 is 11 residues. This record belongs to a study of identical twins. Study-wide points: Out-of-frame TCR alpha sharing in monozygotic twins exceeded recombination model predictions. The more abundant beta clonotypes in cord blood had fewer insertions, and memory repertoires did not show this. For out-of-frame alpha sequences shared by twins, low generation probability was in excess.

Source material: cord blood. The rearrangement joins TRBV11-2 to TRBJ2-7; no reliable D call. The receptor was isolated from a newborn girl in good health. The CDR3 region is CASSFRDEQYF. CDR3 DNA sequence: TGTGCCAGCAGCTTTAGGGACGAGCAGTACTTC.